What follows are 31 T cell receptor beta chains derived from one specimen sequenced in a study of CD4 T cells in relation to SARS-CoV-2 and coronaviruses. Measured with immunoSEQ multiplex PCR; TCRdb has only the in-frame clones, and not every one. This table holds approximately 38,000 clones, 85% to 90% found once. The sample taken for sequencing was memory CD4+ T cells from PBMCs. Source of these receptors: an adult with COVID-19.

The chain employs TRBV10-2 and TRBJ1-2, with 7 bases fitting TRBD1. From germline, CDR1 is WSHSY and CDR2 SAAADI. V gave up 6 bases and J gave up 4 bases; unmatched junction bases: 5. The CDR3 extends over 13 amino acids. The DNA for the CDR3 is TGCGCCAGCAGCTGGGACAGTATCTATGGCTACACCTTC. This encodes CASSWDSIYGYTF.

This clone appeared once. The V call is TRBV2, the J call TRBJ1-5; TRBD1 aligns across 9 bases. Germline trimming cut 4 bases from V and 9 bases from J; bases unmatched to any gene: 10. This CDR3 has 15 amino acids. Germline V CDR1 and CDR2: SNHLY, FYNNEI. The CDR3 DNA reads as TGTGCCAGCAGTGCCCCCGGGACAGGGTCCGGGCCCCAGCATTTT. Amino acids: CASSAPGTGSGPQHF.

The V gene is TRBV6-6, the J gene TRBJ2-2, with D tentatively TRBD2 (6 bases). Germline V gives CDR1 MNHNY, CDR2 SVGAGI (reference sequence). Trimming removed 0 bases at V and 0 bases at J, with 8 bases between. The CDR3 spans 16 residues. The CDR3 here is CASSYSAGTNTGELFF. Here the CDR3 DNA reads TGTGCCAGCAGTTACTCTGCGGGGACGAACACCGGGGAGCTGTTTTTT.

The J gene is TRBJ2-1, the V gene TRBV9; 7 bases match TRBD2. The CDR3 totals 14 residues. CDR1 SGDLS and CDR2 YYNGEE come from the germline V gene. J gave up 10 bases and V 3 bases, and 10 bases lay outside the gene matches. CDR3 bases: TGTGCCAGCAGCGGGATTGCTGGGGGGGAAGAGCAGTTCTTC. This gives the protein CASSGIAGGEEQFF.

The V call is TRBV28, the J call TRBJ1-1; D possibly corresponds to TRBD1 (6 bases). The CDR3 loop spans 14 amino acids. Between the trimmed V and J ends, which lost 3 bases and 8 bases, there was a span of 16 bases. CDR1 is MDHEN and CDR2 is SYDVKM in the germline V gene. The CDR3 loop is CASSLGARTEEAFF. CDR3 nucleotide sequence: TGTGCCAGCAGTTTGGGGGCCCGGACAGAAGAAGCTTTCTTT.

The gene calls are TRBV3-1 (or the pseudogene TRBV3-2) and TRBJ1-1; 7 bases align to TRBD1. This CDR3 is 15 amino acids long. The V and J ends lost 6 bases and 2 bases, in that order; junction bases with no gene match: 9. From germline, CDR1 is LGHDT and CDR2 YNNKEL (reference sequence). For the CDR3, the DNA is TGTGCCAGCAGGGGGATTAGGACAGGCAACACTGAAGCTTTCTTT. It specifies CASRGIRTGNTEAFF.

This clone has a single count. J is TRBJ2-3 and V is TRBV5-4; D gene ambiguous. CDR1 is SGHNT, CDR2 YYREEE, per germline (reference sequence). The CDR3 runs 13 residues. V dropped 0 bases and J dropped 5 bases, with 7 bases sitting between them. The CDR3 DNA reads TGTGCCAGCAGCTTGGCCTTGGGAGATACGCAGTATTTT. Translating gives CASSLALGDTQYF.

The chain recombines TRBV28 with TRBJ2-7; TRBD1 matches at 8 bases. The junction had 7 bases not matched to a gene; V was cut back by 3 bases and J by 6 bases. CDR1 MDHEN and CDR2 SYDVKM come from the germline V gene. The CDR3 has 14 amino acids. The CDR3 coding sequence is TGTGCCAGCAGTTTTACACTTACAGGGGGCGAGCAGTACTTC. Protein sequence: CASSFTLTGGEQYF.

The V and J genes are TRBV3-1 (or the pseudogene TRBV3-2) and TRBJ2-1; 10 bases line up with TRBD1. In germline, CDR1 is LGHDT, CDR2 YNNKEL (reference sequence). The CDR3 runs 15 residues. The V gene end was trimmed by 4 bases and the J gene end by 5 bases; junction bases not matched to a gene: 5. The CDR3 DNA reads TGTGCCAGCAGCCGGGACAGGGGTGACCACAATGAGCAGTTCTTC. As protein: CASSRDRGDHNEQFF.

The chain recombines TRBV2 with TRBJ2-7; 7 positions agree with TRBD2. Germline loops: CDR1 SNHLY, CDR2 FYNNEI. This CDR3 is built from 16 residues. The V gene end was trimmed by 5 bases and the J gene end by 1 base; junction bases not matched to a gene: 11. In DNA, the CDR3 is TGTGCCAGCAGTACTATTGGGGGGGGGAGGTCCTACGAGCAGTACTTC. It specifies CASSTIGGGRSYEQYF.

Remarks on this clone: Other DNA sequences in this sample translate to the same CDR3. The CDR3 DNA reads as TGCGCCAGCAGCTTGAGGGGGGTCGGCACAGATACGCAGTATTTT. It translates to CASSLRGVGTDTQYF. V gene TRBV5-1 combines with J gene TRBJ2-3; either TRBD1 or TRBD2 may supply D (6 bases each). Germline values: CDR1 SGHRS, CDR2 YFSETQ. V lost 1 base and J lost 1, with 10 bases in between. The CDR3 spans 15 residues.

V and J are TRBV5-1 and TRBJ1-3, with no clear D. Trimming removed 5 bases at V and 0 bases at J, with 9 bases between. The CDR3 covers 14 residues. Germline V lookup: CDR1 SGHRS, CDR2 YFSETQ. Written as DNA, the CDR3 is TGCGCCAGCAGTGATGCCAGCTCTGGAAACACCATATATTTT. This codes for CASSDASSGNTIYF.

V gene TRBV2 combines with J gene TRBJ2-6; D is undetermined. The germline V gene has CDR1 SNHLY and CDR2 FYNNEI. The V and J ends lost 3 bases and 0 bases respectively, with 9 bases between them. The CDR3 sequence is 16 residues long. DNA of the CDR3: TGTGCCAGCAGTGATGACGGTTACTCTGGGGCCAACGTCCTGACTTTC. Translation gives CASSDDGYSGANVLTF. Filled out from reference TRBV2 and TRBJ2-6, the complete variable domain reads EPEVTQTPSHQVTQMGQEVILRCVPISNHLYFYWYRQILGQKVEFLVSFYNNEISEKSEIFDDQFSVERPDGSNFTLKIRSTKLEDSAMYFCASSDDGYSGANVLTFGAGSRLTVL.

CDR3 DNA: TGTGCCAGCAGCCCGACAGGGGGCTATCAGCCCCAGCATTTT. Residues: CASSPTGGYQPQHF. The chain links TRBV7-4 to TRBJ1-5; TRBD1 agrees at 10 bases. Germline V CDR1 and CDR2: SGHVT, SQSDAQ. V was clipped by 5 bases and J by 5 bases; unmatched bases: 3. CDR3 size: 14 residues.

The J gene is TRBJ1-4, the V gene TRBV11-3; weak D call: TRBD1 (5 bases). The ends were cut back, 5 bases at V and 4 bases at J, with 11 bases in the middle. The CDR3 loop spans 14 amino acids. Germline V gene data show CDR1 as SGHNT and CDR2 as YENEEA. This CDR3 reads CASSGIRGNEKLFF. Written as DNA, the CDR3 is TGTGCCAGCAGCGGGATAAGGGGTAATGAAAAACTGTTTTTT.

The V and J genes are TRBV6-5 and TRBJ2-5; TRBD2 matches 8 bases. The J segment lost 5 bases and the V segment lost 7 bases, leaving 9 bases of the junction unmatched. The germline V gene encodes CDR1 MNHEY and CDR2 SVGAGI. CDR3 length equals 14 residues. As DNA, the CDR3 is TGTGCCAGCAAGTTCACAACGGGGGGGGAGACCCAGTACTTC. This sequence encodes CASKFTTGGETQYF.

The chain links TRBV5-5 to TRBJ1-5, with 8 bases that match TRBD1. Germline CDR1 and CDR2: SGHKS and YYEKEE (reference sequence). CDR3 length: 15 residues. The V segment lost 4 bases and the J segment 0 bases; nucleotides outside the gene matches: 3. CDR3 sequence: CASSKQGVSNQPQHF. The CDR3 coding sequence is TGTGCCAGCAGCAAACAGGGGGTTAGCAATCAGCCCCAGCATTTT.

J is TRBJ1-2 and V is TRBV28; D remains ambiguous. There are 13 residues in the CDR3. Per the germline V gene, CDR1 is MDHEN and CDR2 is SYDVKM. The V end lost 5 bases, the J end lost 8 bases, and 15 bases lay between the germline ends. CDR3 DNA: TGTGCCAGCAGTCCCAAGCGAGTTTGGGGCTACACCTTC. Residues: CASSPKRVWGYTF.

This clone has a single count. V usage is TRBV11-3 and J usage is TRBJ2-2; no firm D call. V was pared by 1 base and J by 2 bases, with 8 bases between. The CDR3 totals 15 residues. Germline CDR1 and CDR2: SGHNT and YENEEA. The CDR3, as DNA: TGTGCCAGCAGCTTAGGGTACAGAAACACCGGGGAGCTGTTTTTT. It encodes CASSLGYRNTGELFF.

CDR3 region: CASSQFSGTNEKLFF. CDR3 coding DNA: TGTGCCAGCAGCCAGTTTAGCGGAACTAATGAAAAACTGTTTTTT. The chain has TRBV11-3 and TRBJ1-4, with no clear D. The CDR3 is 15 residues long. Deletions cut 5 bases from V and 1 base from J, with 11 bases between. Germline CDR1 is SGHNT and CDR2 is YENEEA.

The chain carries TRBV6-5 and TRBJ2-1, with 11 positions matching TRBD2. Germline CDR1 is MNHEY and CDR2 is SVGAGI. The CDR3 runs to 14 residues. Trimming at V came to 8 bases and at J to 2 bases, leaving 2 bases not matched to a gene. This chain's CDR3 is CASSSGGPYNEQFF. The CDR3 nucleotides read TGTGCCAGCTCTAGCGGGGGGCCCTACAATGAGCAGTTCTTC.

The V gene is TRBV12-3 or TRBV12-4, the J gene TRBJ2-2; no definite D call. Trimming pared 7 bases from V and 7 bases from J, leaving 13 bases between. The length of the CDR3 is 13 residues. As DNA, the CDR3 is TGTGCCAGCACCACTTGGGGTAGCGGGGAGCTGTTTTTT. This translates into CASTTWGSGELFF.

The V and J genes are TRBV7-9 and TRBJ2-3; weak D call: TRBD2 (5 bases). The V end was cut by 5 bases, the J end by 0 bases, with 12 bases between. Germline V gene lookup returns CDR1 SEHNR and CDR2 FQNEAQ (reference sequence). CDR3 length equals 15 residues. The CDR3 protein is CASSLWRTSTDTQYF. CDR3 bases: TGTGCCAGCAGCCTGTGGCGGACTAGCACAGATACGCAGTATTTT.

V gene TRBV5-4 combines with J gene TRBJ1-4; maybe TRBD1 (5 bases). Germline V gene sequence: CDR1 SGHNT, CDR2 YYREEE (reference sequence). The CDR3 is made up of 15 amino acids. V gave up 0 bases and J gave up 0 bases, with 6 bases separating them. The CDR3 bases are TGTGCCAGCAGCTTGGAAGGGGCAACTAATGAAAAACTGTTTTTT. Amino acid sequence: CASSLEGATNEKLFF.

There are a few counts of this clone. The rearrangement joins TRBV28 to TRBJ1-1; 12 nucleotides match TRBD1. Germline CDR1 and CDR2: MDHEN and SYDVKM. V dropped 1 base and J dropped 4; count of bases not matched to a gene: 4. CDR3 length: 16 amino acids. The DNA of the CDR3 is TGTGCCAGCAGTTTATTGGGACAGGGGGCTTCCACTGAAGCTTTCTTT. It specifies CASSLLGQGASTEAFF.

The J gene is TRBJ1-2, the V gene TRBV5-1, with 7 bases fitting TRBD1. The V gene end was trimmed by 7 bases and the J gene end by 6 bases; junction bases not matched to a gene: 15. The CDR3 is 15 residues long. Germline lookup yields CDR1 SGHRS and CDR2 YFSETQ. The CDR3 here is CASASNRGEGNGYTF. In DNA form, the CDR3 reads TGCGCCAGCGCGTCCAACAGGGGTGAAGGAAATGGCTACACCTTC. The full variable domain, with the rest looked up from reference TRBV5-1 and TRBJ1-2, is KAGVTQTPRYLIKTRGQQVTLSCSPISGHRSVSWYQQTPGQGLQFLFEYFSETQRNKGNFPGRFSGRQFSNSRSEMNVSTLELGDSALYLCASASNRGEGNGYTFGSGTRLTVV.

This chain joins TRBV18 and TRBJ2-5; D may match TRBD1 or TRBD2 (6 bases each). This CDR3 has 17 residues. Germline loops: CDR1 KGHSH, CDR2 LQKENI. V was clipped by 0 bases and J by 1 base, with 15 bases between them. The DNA of the CDR3 is TGTGCCAGCTCACCACCGGGGGGCGGGGTCCGCCAAGAGACCCAGTACTTC. Translation gives CASSPPGGGVRQETQYF.

CDR3 residues: CASSYQRGASNEQFF. Here the CDR3 DNA reads TGTGCCAGCAGCTACCAGCGGGGGGCCAGCAATGAGCAGTTCTTC. The J gene is TRBJ2-1, the V gene TRBV3-1 (or the pseudogene TRBV3-2); 9 bases agree with TRBD2. This CDR3 is built from 15 residues. The V segment lost 5 bases and the J segment 6 bases; nucleotides outside the gene matches: 8. Germline assignment: CDR1 LGHDT and CDR2 YNNKEL (reference sequence).

In this sample, this clone turned up a few times. The rearrangement links TRBV6-5 to TRBJ2-7; D may correspond to TRBD1 or TRBD2 (5 bases each). V lost 8 bases to trimming and J lost 2 bases, with 10 bases between them. Germline CDR1 reads MNHEY; CDR2 reads SVGAGI. CDR3 size: 12 residues. The CDR3 protein is CASSRGPYEQYF. The CDR3 coding sequence is TGTGCCAGCTCGAGGGGACCCTACGAGCAGTACTTC.

V usage is TRBV5-4 and J usage is TRBJ1-1, with TRBD1 as a possible D gene (6 bases). The germline V gene has CDR1 SGHNT and CDR2 YYREEE (reference sequence). With 5 bases removed from V and 4 bases from J, the gap between germline ends came to 12 bases. CDR3 length: 13 residues. CDR3 residues: CASSPQGATEAFF. In DNA, the CDR3 is TGTGCCAGCAGTCCACAGGGTGCCACTGAAGCTTTCTTT. Together with reference TRBV5-4 and TRBJ1-1, the CDR3 gives the full variable domain: ETGVTQSPTHLIKTRGQQVTLRCSSQSGHNTVSWYQQALGQGPQFIFQYYREEENGRGNFPPRFSGLQFPNYSSELNVNALELDDSALYLCASSPQGATEAFFGQGTRLTVV.

Worth noting for this clone: This likely comes from a read error, as the CDR3 has no conserved phenylalanine or tryptophan at its end. The DNA is left out, because the CDR3 cannot be placed on it with certainty; the CDR3 is given as TCRdb lists it. This chain connects TRBV18 to TRBJ1-2; TRBD1, the table's D call, was not compared with the DNA. Germline CDR1 KGHSH, CDR2 LQKENI. The CDR3 length equals 10 residues, ends included. The chain's CDR3 is CASSKTDAGV.